Included here is one T cell receptor beta chain sequence, with context. It lacks a known antigen. No base qualities exist here, and no much larger clone lies one base off it. The 35 to 40 donors, aged roughly 6 to 95 years, were systemically healthy Caucasian individuals from Russia. Approximately 9.7 milliliters of peripheral blood were drawn from each donor into EDTA-treated Vacutainer tubes. Ficoll-Paque density-gradient centrifugation was used to isolate PBMCs, with at least 6.5 million per sample. Total RNA, at least 5 micrograms per sample, was extracted from PBMCs with Trizol reagent. The percentages of naive CD45RAhigh/CD27high T cells were determined by flow cytometry on a PBMC aliquot from every donor. Via the germline V gene (reference sequence), CDR1 is LNHNV and CDR2 YYDKDF. The CDR3 starts with the cysteine, ends with the phenylalanine, and has 12 residues. Solely the CDR3 DNA is kept, with 36 bases framed from the first base. The germline ends are 9 bases apart after V is trimmed by 0 bases and J by 10 bases.

The data derive from a study of blood T cells in healthy people across ages (dated by TCRdb to between 2014 and 2017). Broadly, across the study: In model experiments, roughly one uniquely barcoded TCR beta cDNA molecule per two T cells was captured by template switching. To avoid experimental bias, donors of different ages were spread randomly across the sequencing lanes. Age-related changes in TCR beta repertoire diversity were measured in the study by deep sequencing normalized with unique cDNA molecular identifiers. The donors were divided into four age groups: young (average around 17 years), middle-aged (about 40), aged (approximately 59) and long-lived (nearly 85). The study analyzed two additional independent replicas of 1 million unique cDNA reads from the same blood draw for two donors, one aged 18 to 30 and one aged 80 or older.

Libraries were made using 5' RACE. Instrument used: Illumina HiSeq 2500. A second roughly 6 to 11 cycle PCR used a sample-barcoded 5' primer and a J-beta primer mix. A template-switch 5' adaptor carrying 12 random nucleotides introduced a unique molecular identifier onto each TCR beta cDNA molecule. At least 2.5 million CDR3-containing paired-end reads were obtained from each sample. The Mint cDNA synthesis kit, primed by a TRBC-specific oligonucleotide, was used to synthesize first-strand cDNA from all RNA. All cDNA was treated with uracil-DNA glycosylase and then went through a first 18-cycle PCR with the universal primers M1SS and BC2_uni_R. The authors' pipeline ran thus. Normalization of each sample was performed by random selection of 1 million high-quality reads, each carrying a distinct molecular identifier. Instead of being binned into consensus sequences, reads that shared molecular identifiers were thrown out. MiTCR, run with a Q25 quality threshold and the strictest error-elimination algorithm, handled CDR3 identification, clonotype clustering and error correction. A nonparametric unseen species model with Euler transformation was used to estimate a lower bound on total TCR beta diversity. The raw public reads went through TCRdb reprocessing: fastp at Q25, MiXCR clone calling, in-frame beta chains kept. When rows share a CDR3 protein, they turn into one entry using the most common DNA and genes. TCRdb, not the original authors, processed these V and J calls. The sample contains roughly 1.7 million distinct CDR3 sequences, around 35% of them found a single time. The ten largest clonotypes hold roughly 12% of the sample.

Overall study results and their limits: Observed TCR beta diversity per million T cells fell roughly linearly with age, and a significant reduction was already apparent by age around 44. Estimates of total diversity based on one million sequenced T cells were regarded as lower bounds and as underestimates. The CMV infection status of donors was not known, potentially confounding age-related changes in expanded clonotypes. The long-lived group showed more naive CD4+ T cells, fewer expanded clones and increased TCR diversity than the aged group, suggesting age selection. Observed TCR beta diversity correlated strongly with the percentage of naive T cells measured by flow cytometry. Conclusive comparison of naive and antigen-experienced compartments was prevented by the profiling of bulk unsorted PBMCs.

The source is a woman between 25 and 40 years old in good health. The sample comprised blood. The chain couples TRBV15 to TRBJ1-2; no D segment can be confidently identified. The nucleotide sequence is TGTGCCACCAGCAGAGATCGGGGATCCTACACCTTC. The resulting protein is CATSRDRGSYTF.